This T cell receptor beta chain was obtained from a study of shared clonotypes between healthy human individuals. Study-wide background: Ranging from 18 to 49 in age, donors were a couple of women and three men. Study-wide results and limits: All-four-donor shared clonotypes had higher generation probabilities than non-shared clonotypes did.

Only CD45RO-negative cells positively selected for CCR7 counted as naive CD8 cells, so terminally differentiated effector memory CD45RA+ cells were excluded. Healthy HIV-negative adults without recent acute infections or vaccinations served as donors. In the source study's methods: ImmunoSEQ only sent back junction sequences with no quality scores, so filtering was done differently. The method was immunoSEQ multiplex PCR; TCRdb's version includes in-frame clones alone and lacks a portion of them. V and J calls and clone size are given by that table; D and trimming were obtained from the DNA. The sample carries around 1.9 million clones, about 93% recorded once. As concerns this clone: Its antigen is unidentified.

The CDR3 has 13 residues. Germline lookup yields CDR1 SGHAT and CDR2 FQNNGV. The V and J ends lost 8 bases and 5 bases, in that order; junction bases with no gene match: 8. The chain has TRBV11-2 and TRBJ2-5, with 7 bases that match TRBD1. The TCR originated in a man aged 18-30 years in good health. Some clones in this sample may be carry-over from other donors' samples. The material sequenced was naive CD8+ T cells from PBMCs. The CDR3 coding sequence is TGTGCCAGCTTAAACAGGGGTATCGAGACCCAGTACTTC. Encoded protein: CASLNRGIETQYF.